The next 20 T cell receptor beta chains were all read from a single sample in a study of CD8+CD57+ T cells in acquired aplastic anemia. TCR beta VDJ and CDR3 were profiled, and genomic DNA was the template. TCRdb re-analysed the reads in MiXCR, keeping a single row per CDR3 protein. The sample shows about 190,000 distinct CDR3 sequences, roughly half of them seen only once. Material: sorted CD4+, CD8+, or CD8+CD57+ T cells (not recorded which) from PBMCs. All receptors come from a human donor in good health, serving as a control.

The V call is TRBV29-1, the J call TRBJ2-7; TRBD2 matches 15 bases. Germline V gene data show CDR1 as SQVTM and CDR2 as ANQGSEA. The ends lost 8 bases at V and 7 bases at J; junction bases unmatched: 9. The CDR3 spans 14 residues. The CDR3 protein is CSLAGTSGGHEQYF. CDR3 DNA: TGCAGCTTAGCCGGGACTAGCGGGGGGCATGAGCAGTACTTC.

This clonotype has a count of ten or more. The J gene is TRBJ2-7, the V gene TRBV4-2; tentative D call: TRBD2 (7 bases). CDR1 and CDR2 from the germline V gene are LGHNA and YNFKEQ. This CDR3 is 16 amino acids long. The germline V and J ends were trimmed by 1 base and 5 bases, with 18 bases remaining between them. The CDR3 nucleotides read TGTGCCAGCAGCCAAGGGCGGGGGCGGGGGAGCAACGAGCAGTACTTC. Translated, it gives CASSQGRGRGSNEQYF.

CDR3 coding DNA: TGCGCCAGCAGCTCAGGGTCTGAAGCCTATAATTCACCCCTCCACTTT. Amino acids: CASSSGSEAYNSPLHF. This chain connects TRBV5-1 to TRBJ1-6; tentatively, D is TRBD1 (5 bases). From germline, CDR1 is SGHRS and CDR2 YFSETQ. Trimming removed 3 bases at V and 2 bases at J, with 12 bases between. The CDR3 has 16 amino acids.

This clonotype was recorded at least ten times. The V gene is TRBV20-1, the J gene TRBJ1-3, with 7 bases matching TRBD1. V trimming: 7 bases; J trimming: 4 bases; junction bases outside the gene matches: 16. Germline loops: CDR1 DFQATT, CDR2 SNEGSKA (reference sequence). This CDR3 spans 16 amino acids. CDR3 protein: CSVLQGWGLSGNTIYF. In DNA, the CDR3 is TGCAGTGTCTTACAGGGGTGGGGACTCTCCGGAAACACCATATATTTT.

In its sample, this clonotype was seen many times. The chain links TRBV19 to TRBJ2-1, with TRBD1 matching 9 bases. CDR1 LNHDA and CDR2 SQIVND come from the germline V gene (reference sequence). The CDR3 runs to 19 residues. Trimming at V came to 7 bases and at J to 3 bases, leaving 19 bases not matched to a gene. CDR3 protein: CASKGPGQGGSGFYNEQFF. CDR3 DNA: TGTGCCAGTAAGGGGCCGGGACAGGGTGGCTCAGGGTTCTACAATGAGCAGTTCTTC.

This rearrangement joins TRBV11-2 to TRBJ2-7; D unclear. The V and J ends lost 4 bases and 4 bases respectively, with 11 bases between them. Germline V CDR1 and CDR2: SGHAT, FQNNGV. The CDR3 covers 13 residues. CDR3 region: CASSSRTTYEQYF. CDR3 bases: TGTGCCAGCAGCTCTAGGACGACTTACGAGCAGTACTTC.

The V and J genes are TRBV15 and TRBJ2-7, with D possibly TRBD1 on 5 matching bases. The CDR3 covers 15 residues. The V end lost 3 bases, the J end lost 4 bases, and 16 bases lay between the germline ends. CDR1 is LNHNV and CDR2 is YYDKDF in the germline V gene (reference sequence). CDR3 in amino acids: CATSRAVTGDYEQYF. Written as DNA, the CDR3 is TGTGCCACCAGCAGGGCCGTAACAGGAGATTACGAGCAGTACTTC.

V gene TRBV25-1 combines with J gene TRBJ1-1; D gene ambiguous. The germline V gene has CDR1 MGHDK and CDR2 SYGVNS. CDR3 length: 12 residues. Trimming took off 4 bases at V and 11 bases at J, with 14 bases between the two ends. The CDR3 nucleotides read TGTGCCAGCAGTGGCACAGCCGGTTGGGCTTTCTTT. Protein: CASSGTAGWAFF.

The chain is built from TRBV7-3 and TRBJ2-7; no firm D call. Germline CDR1 and CDR2: SGHTA and FQGTGA. The CDR3 runs 14 residues. Between the trimmed V and J ends, which lost 1 base and 3 bases, there was a span of 10 bases. CDR3 in amino acids: CASSLKGFGYEQYF. The CDR3 coding sequence is TGTGCCAGCAGCTTAAAGGGATTCGGCTACGAGCAGTACTTC. The full variable domain, rest sourced from reference TRBV7-3 and TRBJ2-7, is GAGVSQTPSNKVTEKGKYVELRCDPISGHTALYWYRQSLGQGPEFLIYFQGTGAADDSGLPNDRFFAVRPEGSVSTLKIQRTERGDSAVYLCASSLKGFGYEQYFGPGTRLTVT.

The sample holds many counts of this clonotype. The chain links TRBV5-5 to TRBJ2-7; TRBD2 matches at 9 bases. The germline CDR1 and CDR2 sequences are SGHKS and YYEKEE (reference sequence). The CDR3 is 19 amino acids. J gave up 4 bases and V 4 bases, and 21 bases lay outside the gene matches. CDR3 region: CASSPFGSAGGPRGYEQYF. In nucleotides, the CDR3 is TGTGCCAGCAGCCCCTTTGGGTCGGCGGGGGGGCCAAGAGGGTACGAGCAGTACTTC.

This clonotype was seen repeatedly, ten times or more. The chain recombines TRBV6-1 with TRBJ2-2; D remains unclear. Germline V gene sequence: CDR1 MNHNS, CDR2 SASEGT. V was shortened by 0 bases and J by 1 base, with 6 bases between the two germline ends. The CDR3 is 15 amino acids. The CDR3 here is CASSEARRNTGELFF. CDR3 nucleotide sequence: TGTGCCAGCAGTGAAGCGCGACGGAACACCGGGGAGCTGTTTTTT.

A few counts support this clonotype. The J gene is TRBJ1-2, the V gene TRBV20-1, with 9 bases fitting TRBD1. Germline assignment: CDR1 DFQATT and CDR2 SNEGSKA (reference sequence). This CDR3 has 14 residues. J lost 5 bases, V lost 1 base, and 5 bases had no gene match. CDR3 loop: CSARGDRDWYGYTF. CDR3 nucleotides: TGCAGTGCTAGAGGGGACAGGGACTGGTATGGCTACACCTTC.

The chain carries TRBV2 and TRBJ2-3; 13 nucleotides align to TRBD2. CDR3 size: 15 residues. Germline V lookup: CDR1 SNHLY, CDR2 FYNNEI. Losses at the gene ends were 2 bases for V and 13 bases for J; bases not matched to a gene: 9. CDR3 loop: CASSEPTSGGALEYF. The CDR3 bases are TGTGCCAGCAGTGAACCCACTAGCGGGGGGGCTTTGGAGTATTTT.

This clonotype was counted only a few times. The chain uses TRBV7-8 and TRBJ1-6; possible D gene TRBD1, 5 bases. V gave up 5 bases and J gave up 9 bases, with 14 bases separating them. The CDR3 sequence is 14 residues long. Germline V gene lookup returns CDR1 SGHVS and CDR2 FQNEAQ. The CDR3 loop is CASSLRRGASPLHF. CDR3 coding DNA: TGTGCCAGCAGCCTACGTCGTGGGGCTTCACCCCTCCACTTT.

This clonotype was picked up many times. The CDR3 DNA is TGTGCCAGTAGTATCGGATATTTCTATGGCTACACCTTC. The encoded protein is CASSIGYFYGYTF. J is TRBJ1-2 and V is TRBV19; D uncertain. The length of the CDR3 is 13 residues. Trimming pared 3 bases from V and 4 bases from J, leaving 9 bases between. Germline CDR1 reads LNHDA; CDR2 reads SQIVND (reference sequence). Drawing the rest from reference TRBV19 and TRBJ1-2, the complete variable domain is DGGITQSPKYLFRKEGQNVTLSCEQNLNHDAMYWYRQDPGQGLRLIYYSQIVNDFQKGDIAEGYSVSREKKESFPLTVTSAQKNPTAFYLCASSIGYFYGYTFGSGTRLTVV.

Concerning this clonotype: At one end, the junction sequence differs from germline, possibly due to a read error. V is TRBV19 and J is TRBJ1-2; D is possibly TRBD1 (6 bases). Germline CDR1 is LNHDA and CDR2 is SQIVND (reference sequence). The CDR3 covers 13 residues. This CDR3 reads CASFRRGRDGCTF. In DNA form, the CDR3 reads TGTGCCAGTTTTCGGCGGGGGCGCGATGGCTGCACCTTC.

This clonotype has a count of ten or more. V gene TRBV28 combines with J gene TRBJ1-2; D might be TRBD1 (5 bases). The germline V gene encodes CDR1 MDHEN and CDR2 SYDVKM. This CDR3 region has 13 residues. With 2 bases removed from V and 4 bases from J, the gap between germline ends came to 8 bases. The DNA of the CDR3 is TGTGCCAGCAGTTTAGGGGCCAGCTATGGCTACACCTTC. It codes for CASSLGASYGYTF.

The chain employs TRBV20-1 and TRBJ1-5, with 11 bases fitting TRBD1. The CDR3 has 17 residues. Germline lookup yields CDR1 DFQATT and CDR2 SNEGSKA (reference sequence). Trimming removed 5 bases from V and 6 bases from J; junction bases left unmatched: 15. The CDR3 protein is CSAFPGTGGNDRQPQHF. CDR3 nucleotides: TGCAGTGCTTTCCCCGGGACAGGGGGAAATGATCGTCAGCCCCAGCATTTT.

This clonotype was counted ten times or more. V usage is TRBV6-5 and J usage is TRBJ1-5; TRBD1 agrees at 11 bases. Germline V gene lookup returns CDR1 MNHEY and CDR2 SVGAGI. The ends lost 6 bases at V and 6 bases at J; junction bases unmatched: 16. The CDR3 extends over 18 amino acids. CDR3 residues: CASRQLAFGQGAGQPQHF. The CDR3 nucleotides read TGTGCCAGCAGACAGTTAGCCTTCGGACAGGGGGCCGGTCAGCCCCAGCATTTT.

In its sample, this clonotype was seen a few times. The chain employs TRBV18 and TRBJ1-5; a possible D gene is TRBD1 (5 bases). The V and J ends lost 2 bases and 3 bases respectively, with 11 bases between them. Per germline, CDR1 KGHSH and CDR2 LQKENI. The CDR3 loop spans 15 amino acids. The CDR3 here is CASSPETVINQPQHF. The CDR3 DNA is TGTGCCAGCTCACCAGAGACAGTAATCAATCAGCCCCAGCATTTT.